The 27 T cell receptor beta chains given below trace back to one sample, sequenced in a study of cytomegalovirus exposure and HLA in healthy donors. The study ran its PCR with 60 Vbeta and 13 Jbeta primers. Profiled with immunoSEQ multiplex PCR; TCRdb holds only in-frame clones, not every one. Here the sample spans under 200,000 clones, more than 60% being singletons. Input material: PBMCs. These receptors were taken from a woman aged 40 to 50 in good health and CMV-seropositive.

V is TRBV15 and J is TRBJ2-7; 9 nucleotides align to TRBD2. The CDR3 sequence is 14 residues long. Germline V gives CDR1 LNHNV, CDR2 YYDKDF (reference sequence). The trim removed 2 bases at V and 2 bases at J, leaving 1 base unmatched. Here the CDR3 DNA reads TGTGCCACCAGCAGAAGCGGGAGGCCCTACGAGCAGTACTTC. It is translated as CATSRSGRPYEQYF.

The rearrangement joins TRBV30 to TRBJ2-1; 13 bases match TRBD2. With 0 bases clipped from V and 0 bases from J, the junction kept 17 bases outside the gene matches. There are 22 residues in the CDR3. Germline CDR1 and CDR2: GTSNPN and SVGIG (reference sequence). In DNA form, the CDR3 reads TGTGCCTGGAGTGTACCTCGGGGACTAGCGGGAACCCCCCGCAGCTCCTACAATGAGCAGTTCTTC. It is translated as CAWSVPRGLAGTPRSSYNEQFF.

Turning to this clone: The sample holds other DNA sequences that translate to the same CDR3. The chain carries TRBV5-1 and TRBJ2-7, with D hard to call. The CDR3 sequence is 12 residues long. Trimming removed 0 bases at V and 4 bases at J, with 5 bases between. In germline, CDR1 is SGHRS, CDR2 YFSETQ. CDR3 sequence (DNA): TGCGCCAGCAGCTTGGACAGATACGAGCAGTACTTC. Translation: CASSLDRYEQYF.

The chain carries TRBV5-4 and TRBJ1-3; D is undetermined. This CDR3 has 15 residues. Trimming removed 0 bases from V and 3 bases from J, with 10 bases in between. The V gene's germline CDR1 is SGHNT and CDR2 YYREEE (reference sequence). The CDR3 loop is CASSLAPGVGNTIYF. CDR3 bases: TGTGCCAGCAGCTTGGCCCCGGGAGTTGGAAACACCATATATTTT.

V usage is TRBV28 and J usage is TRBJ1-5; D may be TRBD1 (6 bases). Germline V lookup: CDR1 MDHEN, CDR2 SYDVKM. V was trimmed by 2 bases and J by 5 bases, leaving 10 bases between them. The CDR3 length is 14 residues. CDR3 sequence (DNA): TGTGCCAGCAGTTTACCAGGGGAATATCAGCCCCAGCATTTT. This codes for CASSLPGEYQPQHF.

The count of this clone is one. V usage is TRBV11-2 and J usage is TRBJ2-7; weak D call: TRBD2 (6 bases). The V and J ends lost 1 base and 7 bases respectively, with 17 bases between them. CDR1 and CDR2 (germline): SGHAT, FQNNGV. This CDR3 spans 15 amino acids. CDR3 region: CASSLVAGFGVEQYF. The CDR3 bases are TGTGCCAGCAGCTTAGTGGCGGGATTCGGGGTTGAGCAGTACTTC. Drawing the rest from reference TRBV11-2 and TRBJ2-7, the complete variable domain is EAGVAQSPRYKIIEKRQSVAFWCNPISGHATLYWYQQILGQGPKLLIQFQNNGVVDDSQLPKDRFSAERLKGVDSTLKIQPAKLEDSAVYLCASSLVAGFGVEQYFGPGTRLTVT.

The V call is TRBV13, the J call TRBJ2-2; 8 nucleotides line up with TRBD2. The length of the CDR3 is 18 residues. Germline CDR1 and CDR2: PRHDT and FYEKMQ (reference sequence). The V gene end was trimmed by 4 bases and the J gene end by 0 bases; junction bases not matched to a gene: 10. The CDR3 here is CASSSTRLARANTGELFF. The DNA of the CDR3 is TGTGCCAGCAGCTCCACCAGACTAGCGCGGGCGAACACCGGGGAGCTGTTTTTT.

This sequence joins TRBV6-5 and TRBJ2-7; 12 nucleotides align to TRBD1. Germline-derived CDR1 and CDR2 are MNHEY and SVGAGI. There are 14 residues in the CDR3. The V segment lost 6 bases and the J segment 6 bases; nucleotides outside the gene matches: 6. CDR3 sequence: CASSRDRGRLEQYF. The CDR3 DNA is TGTGCCAGCAGCAGGGACAGGGGGCGTCTCGAGCAGTACTTC.

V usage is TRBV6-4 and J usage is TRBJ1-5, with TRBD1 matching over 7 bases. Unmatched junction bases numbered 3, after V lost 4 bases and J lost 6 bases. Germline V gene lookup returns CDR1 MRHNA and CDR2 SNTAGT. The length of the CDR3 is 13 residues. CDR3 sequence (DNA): TGTGCCAGCAGTGCAGGGGGAGGTCAGCCCCAGCATTTT. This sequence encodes CASSAGGGQPQHF.

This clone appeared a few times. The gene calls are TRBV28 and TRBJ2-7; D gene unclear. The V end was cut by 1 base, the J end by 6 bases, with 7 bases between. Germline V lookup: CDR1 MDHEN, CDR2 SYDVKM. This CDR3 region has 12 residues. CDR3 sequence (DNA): TGTGCCAGCAGTTTATCAGGTCGCGAGCAGTACTTC. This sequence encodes CASSLSGREQYF.

The CDR3 DNA follows: TGTGCCAGCAGTCTGACAGGGACCTCTGGAAACACCATATATTTT. This gives the protein CASSLTGTSGNTIYF. The chain is built from TRBV2 and TRBJ1-3; TRBD1 agrees at 7 bases. Germline values: CDR1 SNHLY, CDR2 FYNNEI. After removal of 5 bases from V and 0 bases from J, the junction contained 4 bases not matched to a gene. The length of the CDR3 is 15 residues.

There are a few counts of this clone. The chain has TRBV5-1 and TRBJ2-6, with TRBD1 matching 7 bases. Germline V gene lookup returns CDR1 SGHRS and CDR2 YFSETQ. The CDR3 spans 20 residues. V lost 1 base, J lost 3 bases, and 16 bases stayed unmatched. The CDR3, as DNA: TGCGCCAGCAGCTTGCAAGGCAACAGGGGCGGGTTAGATGGGGCCAACGTCCTGACTTTC. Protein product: CASSLQGNRGGLDGANVLTF. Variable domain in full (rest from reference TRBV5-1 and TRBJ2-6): KAGVTQTPRYLIKTRGQQVTLSCSPISGHRSVSWYQQTPGQGLQFLFEYFSETQRNKGNFPGRFSGRQFSNSRSEMNVSTLELGDSALYLCASSLQGNRGGLDGANVLTFGAGSRLTVL.

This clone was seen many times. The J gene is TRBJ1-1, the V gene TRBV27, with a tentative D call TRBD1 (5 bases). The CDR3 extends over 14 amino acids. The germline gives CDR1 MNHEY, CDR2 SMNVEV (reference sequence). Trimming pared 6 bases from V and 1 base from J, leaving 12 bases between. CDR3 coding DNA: TGTGCCAGCAGCCTCGCGCAGGGGAACACTGAAGCTTTCTTT. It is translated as CASSLAQGNTEAFF.

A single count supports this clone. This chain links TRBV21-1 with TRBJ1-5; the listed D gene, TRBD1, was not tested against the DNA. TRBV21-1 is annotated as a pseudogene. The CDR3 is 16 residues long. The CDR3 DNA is TGTGCCAGCAGCAAAGCGGATAGACAGGGGATTCAGCCCCAGCATTTT. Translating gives CASSKADRQGIQPQHF.

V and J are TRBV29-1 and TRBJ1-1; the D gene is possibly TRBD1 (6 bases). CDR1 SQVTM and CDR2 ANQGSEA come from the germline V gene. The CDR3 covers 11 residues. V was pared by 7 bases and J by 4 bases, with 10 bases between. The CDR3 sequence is CSAGDGTEAFF. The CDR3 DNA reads TGCAGCGCAGGGGACGGCACTGAAGCTTTCTTT.

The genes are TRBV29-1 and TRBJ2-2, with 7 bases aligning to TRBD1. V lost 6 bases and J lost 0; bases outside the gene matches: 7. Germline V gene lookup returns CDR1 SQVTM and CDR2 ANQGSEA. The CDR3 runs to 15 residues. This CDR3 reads CSVAVGTANTGELFF. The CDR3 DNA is TGCAGCGTGGCGGTAGGGACAGCGAACACCGGGGAGCTGTTTTTT.

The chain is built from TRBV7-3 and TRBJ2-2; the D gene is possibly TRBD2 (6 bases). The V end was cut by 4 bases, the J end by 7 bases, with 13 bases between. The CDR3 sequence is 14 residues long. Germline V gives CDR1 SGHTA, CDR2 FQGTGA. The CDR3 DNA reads TGTGCCAGCAGCTACAGACTAGGGGACGGGGAGCTGTTTTTT. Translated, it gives CASSYRLGDGELFF.

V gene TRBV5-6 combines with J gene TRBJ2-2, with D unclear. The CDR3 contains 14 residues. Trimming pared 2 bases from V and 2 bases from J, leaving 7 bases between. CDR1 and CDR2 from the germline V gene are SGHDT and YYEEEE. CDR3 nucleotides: TGTGCCAGCAGCTTCGACTTTAACACCGGGGAGCTGTTTTTT. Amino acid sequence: CASSFDFNTGELFF.

The CDR3: CASLRLAGDSEEQFF. The DNA of the CDR3 is TGCGCCAGCCTCCGACTAGCGGGAGATTCGGAGGAGCAGTTCTTC. The chain is built from TRBV5-1 and TRBJ2-1, with 12 bases that match TRBD2. The V segment lost 7 bases and the J segment 10 bases; nucleotides outside the gene matches: 12. This CDR3 spans 15 amino acids. In germline, CDR1 is SGHRS, CDR2 YFSETQ.

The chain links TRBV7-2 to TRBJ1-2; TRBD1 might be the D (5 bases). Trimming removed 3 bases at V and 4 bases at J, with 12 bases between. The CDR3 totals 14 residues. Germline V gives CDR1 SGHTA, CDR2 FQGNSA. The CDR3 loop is CASSLLGGAYGYTF. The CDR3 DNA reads TGTGCCAGCAGCTTGCTCGGAGGGGCCTATGGCTACACCTTC.

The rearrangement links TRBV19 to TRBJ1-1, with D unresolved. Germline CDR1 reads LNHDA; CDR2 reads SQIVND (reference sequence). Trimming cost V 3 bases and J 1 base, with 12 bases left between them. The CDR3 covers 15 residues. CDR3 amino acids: CASSMNSPQNTEAFF. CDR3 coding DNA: TGTGCCAGTAGTATGAACAGCCCGCAGAACACTGAAGCTTTCTTT.

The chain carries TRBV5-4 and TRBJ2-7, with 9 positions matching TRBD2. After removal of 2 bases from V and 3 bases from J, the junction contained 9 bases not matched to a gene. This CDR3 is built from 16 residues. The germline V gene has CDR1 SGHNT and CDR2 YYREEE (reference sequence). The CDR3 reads CASSFGLARRDYEQYF. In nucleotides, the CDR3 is TGTGCCAGCAGCTTCGGACTAGCGCGAAGGGACTACGAGCAGTACTTC.

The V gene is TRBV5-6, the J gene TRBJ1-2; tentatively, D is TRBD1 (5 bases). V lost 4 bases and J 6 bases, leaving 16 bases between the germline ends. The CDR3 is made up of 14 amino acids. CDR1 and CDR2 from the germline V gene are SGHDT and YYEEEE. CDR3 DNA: TGTGCCAGCAGCCGAAGGGGCCTCTCGGATGGCTACACCTTC. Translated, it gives CASSRRGLSDGYTF.

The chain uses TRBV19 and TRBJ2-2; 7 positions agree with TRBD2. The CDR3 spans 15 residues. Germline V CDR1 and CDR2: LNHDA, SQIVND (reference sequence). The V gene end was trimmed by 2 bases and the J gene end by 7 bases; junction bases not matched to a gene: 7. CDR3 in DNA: TGTGCCAGTAGTATAATGGGGGGGGTCAGCGGGGAGCTGTTTTTT. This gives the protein CASSIMGGVSGELFF.

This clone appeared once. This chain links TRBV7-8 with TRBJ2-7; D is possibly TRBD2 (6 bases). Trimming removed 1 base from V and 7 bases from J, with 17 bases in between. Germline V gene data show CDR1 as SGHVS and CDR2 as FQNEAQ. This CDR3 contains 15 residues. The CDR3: CASSLERVAGAEQYF. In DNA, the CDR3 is TGTGCCAGCAGCTTAGAGCGGGTCGCCGGGGCGGAGCAGTACTTC.

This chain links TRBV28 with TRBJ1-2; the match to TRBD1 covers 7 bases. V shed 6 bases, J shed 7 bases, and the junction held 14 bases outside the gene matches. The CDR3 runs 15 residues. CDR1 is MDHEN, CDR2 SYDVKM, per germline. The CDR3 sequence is CASSPSRGQGGGYTF. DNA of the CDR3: TGTGCCAGCAGCCCATCTAGGGGGCAGGGCGGTGGCTACACCTTC.

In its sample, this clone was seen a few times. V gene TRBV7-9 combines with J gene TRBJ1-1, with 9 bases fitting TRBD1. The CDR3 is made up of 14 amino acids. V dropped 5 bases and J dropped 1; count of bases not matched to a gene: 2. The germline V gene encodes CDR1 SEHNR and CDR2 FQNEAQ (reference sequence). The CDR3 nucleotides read TGTGCCAGCAGCCGACAGGGGGGGAACACTGAAGCTTTCTTT. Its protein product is CASSRQGGNTEAFF.